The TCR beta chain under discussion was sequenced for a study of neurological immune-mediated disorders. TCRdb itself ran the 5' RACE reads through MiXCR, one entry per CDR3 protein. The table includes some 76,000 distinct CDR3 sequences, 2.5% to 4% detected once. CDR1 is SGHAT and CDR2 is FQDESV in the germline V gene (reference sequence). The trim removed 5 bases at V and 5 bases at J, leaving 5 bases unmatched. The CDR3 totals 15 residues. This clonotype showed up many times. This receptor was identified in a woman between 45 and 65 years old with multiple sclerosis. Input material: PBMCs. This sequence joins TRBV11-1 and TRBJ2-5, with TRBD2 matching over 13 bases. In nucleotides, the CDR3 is TGTGCCAGCAGCCCAGGACTAGCGGGAGCCGAGACCCAGTACTTC. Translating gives CASSPGLAGAETQYF. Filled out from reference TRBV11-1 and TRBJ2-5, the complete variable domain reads EAEVAQSPRYKITEKSQAVAFWCDPISGHATLYWYRQILGQGPELLVQFQDESVVDDSQLPKDRFSAERLKGVDSTLKIQPAELGDSAMYLCASSPGLAGAETQYFGPGTRLLVL.